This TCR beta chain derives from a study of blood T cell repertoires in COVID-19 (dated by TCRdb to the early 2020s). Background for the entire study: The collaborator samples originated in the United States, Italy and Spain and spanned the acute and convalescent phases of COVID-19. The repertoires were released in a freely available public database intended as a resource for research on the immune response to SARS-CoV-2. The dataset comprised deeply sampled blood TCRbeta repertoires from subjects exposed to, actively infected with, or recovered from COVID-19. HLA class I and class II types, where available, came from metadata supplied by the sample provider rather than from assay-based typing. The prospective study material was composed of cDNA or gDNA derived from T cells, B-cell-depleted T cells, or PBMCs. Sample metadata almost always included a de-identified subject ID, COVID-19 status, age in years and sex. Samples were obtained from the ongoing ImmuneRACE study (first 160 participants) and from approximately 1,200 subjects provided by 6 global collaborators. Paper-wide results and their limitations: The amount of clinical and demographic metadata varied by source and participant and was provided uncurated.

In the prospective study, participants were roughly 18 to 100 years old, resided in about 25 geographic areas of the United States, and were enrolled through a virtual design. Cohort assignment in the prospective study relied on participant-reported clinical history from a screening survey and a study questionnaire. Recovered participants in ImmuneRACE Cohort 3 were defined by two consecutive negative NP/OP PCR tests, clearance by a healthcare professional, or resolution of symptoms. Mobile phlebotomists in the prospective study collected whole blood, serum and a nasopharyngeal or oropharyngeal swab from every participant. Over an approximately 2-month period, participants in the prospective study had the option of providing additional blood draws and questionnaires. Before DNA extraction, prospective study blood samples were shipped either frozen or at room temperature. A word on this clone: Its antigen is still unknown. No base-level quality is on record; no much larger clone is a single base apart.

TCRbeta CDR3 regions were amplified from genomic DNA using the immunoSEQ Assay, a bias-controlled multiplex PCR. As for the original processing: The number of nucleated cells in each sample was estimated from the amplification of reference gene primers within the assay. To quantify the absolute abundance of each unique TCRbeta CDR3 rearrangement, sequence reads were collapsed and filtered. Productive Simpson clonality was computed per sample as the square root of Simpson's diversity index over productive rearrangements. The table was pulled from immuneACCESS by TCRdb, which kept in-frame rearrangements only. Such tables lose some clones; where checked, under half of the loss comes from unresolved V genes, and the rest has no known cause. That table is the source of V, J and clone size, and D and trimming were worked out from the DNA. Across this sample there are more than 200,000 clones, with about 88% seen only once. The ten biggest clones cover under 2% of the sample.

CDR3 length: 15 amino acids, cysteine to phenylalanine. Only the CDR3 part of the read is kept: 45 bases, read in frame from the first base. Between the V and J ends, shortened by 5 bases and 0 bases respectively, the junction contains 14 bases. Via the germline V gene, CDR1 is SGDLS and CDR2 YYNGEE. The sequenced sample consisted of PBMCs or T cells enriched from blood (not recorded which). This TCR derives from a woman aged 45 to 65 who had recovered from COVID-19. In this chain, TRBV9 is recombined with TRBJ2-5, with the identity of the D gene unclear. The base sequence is TGTGCCAGCAGGATTAGGATGACTTACCAAGAGACCCAGTACTTC. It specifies CASRIRMTYQETQYF.